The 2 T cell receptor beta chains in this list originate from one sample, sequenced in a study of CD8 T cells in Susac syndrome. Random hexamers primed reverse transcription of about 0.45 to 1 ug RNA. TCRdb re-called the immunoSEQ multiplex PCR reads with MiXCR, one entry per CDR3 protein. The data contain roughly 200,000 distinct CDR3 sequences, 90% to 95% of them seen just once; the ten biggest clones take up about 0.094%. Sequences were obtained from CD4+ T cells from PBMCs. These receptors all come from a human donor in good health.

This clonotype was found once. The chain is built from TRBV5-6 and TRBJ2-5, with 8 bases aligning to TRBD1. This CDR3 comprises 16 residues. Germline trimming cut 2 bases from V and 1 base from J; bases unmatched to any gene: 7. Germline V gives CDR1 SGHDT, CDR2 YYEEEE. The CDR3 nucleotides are TGTGCCAGCAGCTTCCGGACAGGGCTCATCCAAGAGACCCAGTACTTC. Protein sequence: CASSFRTGLIQETQYF.

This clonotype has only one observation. The CDR3 spells CASSYPGRGEVQFF. CDR3 coding DNA: TGTGCCAGCAGCTACCCGGGACGGGGTGAGGTGCAGTTCTTC. The chain employs TRBV9 and TRBJ2-1; D may be TRBD1 or TRBD2 (5 bases each). Trimming shortened V by 4 bases and J by 12 bases, and 20 bases separated the two germline ends. This CDR3 spans 14 amino acids. Germline lookup yields CDR1 SGDLS and CDR2 YYNGEE.